Each of the 10 T cell receptor beta chains below was sequenced from the same sample in a study of technical replicates of blood from several donors. Produced via immunoSEQ multiplex PCR; TCRdb's table is partial and in-frame only. The sample holds tens of thousands of clones, nearly 97% seen once. The sample was T cells isolated from PBMCs. Every receptor here comes from a human donor in good health.

This sequence joins TRBV4-1 and TRBJ2-3; the match to TRBD2 covers 11 bases. The CDR3 extends over 15 amino acids. Germline V gene sequence: CDR1 MGHRA, CDR2 YSYEKL. V shed 1 base and J 8 bases; nucleotides not matched to a gene: 5. CDR3 sequence (DNA): TGCGCCAGCAGCCAAGGTCCAGGGACTAGCGGTACGCAGTATTTT. This encodes CASSQGPGTSGTQYF.

This chain uses TRBV5-1 with TRBJ1-1, with D possibly being TRBD1 (6 bases). V was trimmed by 1 base and J by 0 bases, leaving 13 bases between them. The CDR3 totals 16 residues. Germline-derived CDR1 and CDR2 are SGHRS and YFSETQ. The CDR3 DNA sequence: TGCGCCAGCAGCTTGAGTCCTCAGGGGATGAACACTGAAGCTTTCTTT. This sequence encodes CASSLSPQGMNTEAFF.

This clone was counted between two and nine times. The chain is built from TRBV7-6 and TRBJ1-4; possible D gene TRBD1, 5 bases. The CDR3 sequence is 12 residues long. Germline CDR1 is SGHVS and CDR2 is FNYEAQ. V lost 5 bases and J 7 bases, leaving 8 bases between the germline ends. In DNA, the CDR3 is TGTGCCAGCAGCCTCACAGGTGAAAAACTGTTTTTT. As protein: CASSLTGEKLFF.

The chain carries TRBV5-1 and TRBJ1-1; 12 nucleotides align to TRBD1. The CDR3 spans 17 residues. V was pared by 0 bases and J by 5 bases, with 8 bases of the junction left unmatched. The germline CDR1 and CDR2 sequences are SGHRS and YFSETQ. CDR3 loop: CASSLDGGQGARTEAFF. The DNA of the CDR3 is TGCGCCAGCAGCTTGGATGGGGGACAGGGGGCGCGTACTGAAGCTTTCTTT.

The genes are TRBV28 and TRBJ1-1, with D possibly being TRBD1 (5 bases). The CDR3 has 14 residues. Germline lookup yields CDR1 MDHEN and CDR2 SYDVKM. Trimming cost V 3 bases and J 7 bases, with 15 bases left between them. CDR3 region: CASSFGGAPLEAFF. CDR3 DNA sequence: TGTGCCAGCAGTTTTGGAGGGGCCCCCCTTGAAGCTTTCTTT.

The rearrangement joins TRBV27 to TRBJ2-7, with a possible D match to TRBD1 (5 bases). Trimming stripped 5 bases from V and 5 bases from J, with 13 bases between. Germline V gene lookup returns CDR1 MNHEY and CDR2 SMNVEV (reference sequence). CDR3 size: 13 residues. The CDR3 DNA is TGTGCCAGCAGTGTTTTAGGGGTGAACGAGCAGTACTTC. It is translated as CASSVLGVNEQYF.

The rearrangement uses TRBV4-1 and TRBJ1-5, with no clear D. The germline V gene has CDR1 MGHRA and CDR2 YSYEKL. V lost 3 bases and J 8 bases, leaving 8 bases between the germline ends. This CDR3 comprises 12 residues. The CDR3 sequence is CASSQPGEPQHF. DNA of the CDR3: TGCGCCAGCAGCCAGCCCGGAGAGCCCCAGCATTTT.

This sequence joins TRBV30 and TRBJ2-1; 11 nucleotides match TRBD2. The germline gives CDR1 GTSNPN, CDR2 SVGIG (reference sequence). The junction had 12 bases not matched to a gene; V was cut back by 3 bases and J by 11 bases. The CDR3 length is 15 residues. CDR3 sequence: CAWRVSGGVISQQFF. The CDR3 DNA is TGTGCCTGGAGGGTTAGCGGGGGGGTAATCTCGCAGCAGTTCTTC.

V and J are TRBV29-1 and TRBJ2-3; 9 nucleotides line up with TRBD2. V gave up 1 base and J gave up 0 bases; unmatched junction bases: 8. CDR1 and CDR2 (germline): SQVTM, ANQGSEA. The CDR3 is made up of 17 amino acids. The chain's CDR3 is CSVEGSGGISSTDTQYF. The CDR3 DNA follows: TGCAGCGTTGAAGGGAGCGGGGGGATTTCTAGCACAGATACGCAGTATTTT.

The chain recombines TRBV5-1 with TRBJ2-1; TRBD1 matches 11 bases. Germline CDR1 is SGHRS and CDR2 is YFSETQ. The ends lost 4 bases at V and 0 bases at J; junction bases unmatched: 12. The CDR3 covers 19 residues. The CDR3 bases are TGCGCCAGCAGCCATTGGACAGGGGGCGACAGATTCTCCTACAATGAGCAGTTCTTC. Translation: CASSHWTGGDRFSYNEQFF.